The present TCR beta chain was sequenced within a study of early T cells in non-severe SARS-CoV-2 infection. The CDR3 loop spans 14 amino acids. V was pared by 1 base and J by 1 base, with 7 bases between. Germline CDR1 and CDR2: MNHEY and SVGAGI. Individually, cDNA molecules had unique molecular identifiers attached to them. TCRdb used MiXCR to reprocess the 5' RACE reads, holding one entry per CDR3 protein. The table has 85,000 to 100,000 distinct CDR3 sequences, approximately 11% seen once. Sequencing was carried out using whole blood. The rearrangement uses TRBV6-5 and TRBJ1-1; no clear D gene. The clonotype was recovered from an adult who was a healthcare worker with PCR-confirmed SARS-CoV-2 infection or an uninfected control (not recorded which). The DNA of the CDR3 is TGTGCCAGCAGTTACTACGGGCCGAACACTGAAGCTTTCTTT. This sequence encodes CASSYYGPNTEAFF.